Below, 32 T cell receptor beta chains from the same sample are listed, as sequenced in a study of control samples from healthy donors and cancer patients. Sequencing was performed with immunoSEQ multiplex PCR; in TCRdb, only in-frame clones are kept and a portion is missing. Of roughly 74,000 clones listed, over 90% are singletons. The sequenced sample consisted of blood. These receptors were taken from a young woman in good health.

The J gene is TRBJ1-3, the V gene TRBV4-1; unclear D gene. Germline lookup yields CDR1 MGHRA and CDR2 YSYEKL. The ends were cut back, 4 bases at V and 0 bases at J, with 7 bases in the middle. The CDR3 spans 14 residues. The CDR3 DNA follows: TGCGCCAGCAGCCCGGACCTCTCTGGAAACACCATATATTTT. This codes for CASSPDLSGNTIYF.

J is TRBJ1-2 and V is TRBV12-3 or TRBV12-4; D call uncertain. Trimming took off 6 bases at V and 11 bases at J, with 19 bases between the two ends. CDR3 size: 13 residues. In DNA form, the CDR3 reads TGTGCCAGCAGCCTCCGGGCTCTGAACGGGTACACCTTC. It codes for CASSLRALNGYTF.

The CDR3 region is CASSVGDSYEQYF. CDR3 DNA: TGTGCCAGCAGCGTAGGGGATTCCTACGAGCAGTACTTC. The chain couples TRBV9 to TRBJ2-7, with D hard to call. The CDR3 totals 13 residues. Germline assignment: CDR1 SGDLS and CDR2 YYNGEE. With 0 bases removed from V and 1 base from J, the gap between germline ends came to 5 bases.

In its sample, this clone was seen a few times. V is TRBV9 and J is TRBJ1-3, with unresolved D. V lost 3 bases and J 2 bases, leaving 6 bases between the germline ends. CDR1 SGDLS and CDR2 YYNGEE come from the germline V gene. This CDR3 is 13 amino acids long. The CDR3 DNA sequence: TGTGCCAGCAGCGCCTCCGCTGGAAACACCATATATTTT. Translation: CASSASAGNTIYF.

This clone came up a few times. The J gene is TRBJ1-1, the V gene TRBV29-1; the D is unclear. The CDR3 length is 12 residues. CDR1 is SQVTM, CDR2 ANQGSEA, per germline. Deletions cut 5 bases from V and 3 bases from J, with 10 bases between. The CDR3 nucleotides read TGCAGCGTTTATGACTGGTACACTGAAGCTTTCTTT. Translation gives CSVYDWYTEAFF.

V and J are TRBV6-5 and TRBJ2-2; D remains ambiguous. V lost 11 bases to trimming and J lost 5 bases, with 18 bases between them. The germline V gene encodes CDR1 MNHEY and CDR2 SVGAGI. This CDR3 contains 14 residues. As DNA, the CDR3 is TGTGCCCACACGACCGGTCCTGGGACCGGGGAGCTGTTTTTT. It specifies CAHTTGPGTGELFF.

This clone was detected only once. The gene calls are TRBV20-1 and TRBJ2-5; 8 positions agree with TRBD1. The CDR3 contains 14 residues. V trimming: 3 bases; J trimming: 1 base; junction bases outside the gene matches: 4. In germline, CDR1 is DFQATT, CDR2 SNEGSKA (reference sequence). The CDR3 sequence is CSASWQGAQETQYF. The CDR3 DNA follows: TGCAGTGCTAGTTGGCAGGGGGCCCAAGAGACCCAGTACTTC.

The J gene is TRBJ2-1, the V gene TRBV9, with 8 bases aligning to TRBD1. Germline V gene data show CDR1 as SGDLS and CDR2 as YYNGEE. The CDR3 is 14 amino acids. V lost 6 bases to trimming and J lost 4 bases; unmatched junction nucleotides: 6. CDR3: CASTDGTGYNEQFF. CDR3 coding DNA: TGTGCCAGCACCGACGGGACAGGTTACAATGAGCAGTTCTTC.

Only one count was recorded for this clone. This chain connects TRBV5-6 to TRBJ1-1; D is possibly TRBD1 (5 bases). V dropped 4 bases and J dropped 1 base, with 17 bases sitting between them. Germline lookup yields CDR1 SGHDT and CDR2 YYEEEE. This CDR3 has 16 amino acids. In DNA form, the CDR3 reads TGTGCCAGCAGCCCCCGGGGCGGGGCCAGGAACACTGAAGCTTTCTTT. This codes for CASSPRGGARNTEAFF.

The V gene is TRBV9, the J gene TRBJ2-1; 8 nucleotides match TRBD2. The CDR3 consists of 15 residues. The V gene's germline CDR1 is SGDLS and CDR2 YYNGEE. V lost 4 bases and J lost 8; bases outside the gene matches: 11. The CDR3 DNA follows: TGTGCCAGCAGCCATAACTACGGGGGGGCTGATGAGCAGTTCTTC. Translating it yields CASSHNYGGADEQFF.

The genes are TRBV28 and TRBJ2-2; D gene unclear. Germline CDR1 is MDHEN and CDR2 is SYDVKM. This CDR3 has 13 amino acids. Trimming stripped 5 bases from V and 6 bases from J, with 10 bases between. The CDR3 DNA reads TGTGCCAGCAGTCCTTCAAAGGCCGGGGAGCTGTTTTTT. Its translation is CASSPSKAGELFF.

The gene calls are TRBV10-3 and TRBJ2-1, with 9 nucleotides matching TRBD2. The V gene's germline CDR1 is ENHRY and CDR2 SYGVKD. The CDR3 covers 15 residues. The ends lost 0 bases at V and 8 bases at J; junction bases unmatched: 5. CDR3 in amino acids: CAISESAGGHDEQFF. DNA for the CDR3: TGTGCCATCAGTGAGTCTGCGGGGGGGCACGATGAGCAGTTCTTC.

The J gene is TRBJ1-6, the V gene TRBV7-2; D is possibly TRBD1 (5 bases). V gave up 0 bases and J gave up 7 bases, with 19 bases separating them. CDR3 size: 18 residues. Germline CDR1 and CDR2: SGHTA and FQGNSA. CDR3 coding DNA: TGTGCCAGCAGCTTAGCGGCTGGGGGTCGTATGGGGAATTCACCCCTCCACTTT. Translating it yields CASSLAAGGRMGNSPLHF.

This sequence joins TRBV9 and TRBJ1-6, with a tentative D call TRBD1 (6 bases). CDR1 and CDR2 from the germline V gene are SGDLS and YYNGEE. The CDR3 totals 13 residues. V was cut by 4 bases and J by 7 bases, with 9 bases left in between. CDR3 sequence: CASSRDTNSPLHF. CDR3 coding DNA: TGTGCCAGCAGCAGGGACACGAATTCACCCCTCCACTTT.

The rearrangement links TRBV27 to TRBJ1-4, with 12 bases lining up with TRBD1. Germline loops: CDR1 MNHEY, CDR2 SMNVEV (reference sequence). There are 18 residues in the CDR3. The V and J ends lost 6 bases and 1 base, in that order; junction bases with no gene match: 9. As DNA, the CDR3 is TGTGCCAGCAGCAAGGGACAGGGGGCTAGGGTAACTAATGAAAAACTGTTTTTT. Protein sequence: CASSKGQGARVTNEKLFF.

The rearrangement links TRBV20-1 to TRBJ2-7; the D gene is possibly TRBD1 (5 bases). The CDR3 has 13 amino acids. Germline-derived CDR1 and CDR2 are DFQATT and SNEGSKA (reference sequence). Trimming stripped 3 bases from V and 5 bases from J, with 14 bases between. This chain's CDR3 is CSASGGARNEQYF. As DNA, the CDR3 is TGCAGTGCTAGTGGTGGGGCAAGGAACGAGCAGTACTTC.

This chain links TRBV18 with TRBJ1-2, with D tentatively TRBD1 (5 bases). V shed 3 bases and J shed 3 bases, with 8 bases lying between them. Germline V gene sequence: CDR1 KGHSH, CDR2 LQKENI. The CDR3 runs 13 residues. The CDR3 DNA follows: TGTGCCAGCTCACCGCGGGACGACTATGGCTACACCTTC. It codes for CASSPRDDYGYTF.

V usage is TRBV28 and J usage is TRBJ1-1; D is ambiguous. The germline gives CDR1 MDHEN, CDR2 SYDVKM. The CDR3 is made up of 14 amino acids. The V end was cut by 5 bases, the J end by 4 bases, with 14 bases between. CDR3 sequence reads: CASSLGLSITEAFF. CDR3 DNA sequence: TGTGCCAGCAGTCTTGGTTTGTCGATCACTGAAGCTTTCTTT.

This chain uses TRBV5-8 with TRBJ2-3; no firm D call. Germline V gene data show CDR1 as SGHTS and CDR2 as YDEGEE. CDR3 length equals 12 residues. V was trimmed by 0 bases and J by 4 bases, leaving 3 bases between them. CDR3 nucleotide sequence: TGTGCCAGCAGCTTGGATGCAGATACGCAGTATTTT. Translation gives CASSLDADTQYF. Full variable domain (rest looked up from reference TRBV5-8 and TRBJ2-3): EAGVTQSPTHLIKTRGQQATLRCSPISGHTSVYWYQQALGLGLQFLLWYDEGEERNRGNFPPRFSGRQFPNYSSELNVNALELEDSALYLCASSLDADTQYFGPGTRLTVL.

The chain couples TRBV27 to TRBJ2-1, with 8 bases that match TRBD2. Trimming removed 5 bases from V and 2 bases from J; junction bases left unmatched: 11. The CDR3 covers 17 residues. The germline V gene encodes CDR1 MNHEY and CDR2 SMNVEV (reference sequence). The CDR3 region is CASSPHRSGGTYNEQFF. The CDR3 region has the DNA TGTGCCAGCAGTCCCCATAGGAGCGGGGGAACCTACAATGAGCAGTTCTTC.

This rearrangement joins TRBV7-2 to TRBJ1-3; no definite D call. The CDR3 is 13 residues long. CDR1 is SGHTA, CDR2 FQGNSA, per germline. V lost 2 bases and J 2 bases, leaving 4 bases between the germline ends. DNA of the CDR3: TGTGCCAGCAGCTTAAAGGCTGGAAACACCATATATTTT. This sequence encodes CASSLKAGNTIYF.

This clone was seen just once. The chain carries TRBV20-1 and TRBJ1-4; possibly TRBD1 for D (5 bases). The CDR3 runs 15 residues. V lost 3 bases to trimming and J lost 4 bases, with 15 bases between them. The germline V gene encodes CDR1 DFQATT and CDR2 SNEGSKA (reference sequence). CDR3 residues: CSASHLTGDNEKLFF. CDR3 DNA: TGCAGTGCTAGTCACCTCACAGGAGATAATGAAAAACTGTTTTTT.

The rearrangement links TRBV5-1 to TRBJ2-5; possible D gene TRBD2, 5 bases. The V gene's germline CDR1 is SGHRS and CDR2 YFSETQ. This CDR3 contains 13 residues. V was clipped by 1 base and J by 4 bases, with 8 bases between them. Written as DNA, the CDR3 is TGCGCCAGCAGCTTGTCAGGAGGAGAGACCCAGTACTTC. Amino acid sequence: CASSLSGGETQYF.

This chain's CDR3 is CASSPGGGTISGNTIYF. The CDR3 DNA sequence: TGCGCCAGCAGCCCCGGAGGAGGAACTATCTCTGGAAACACCATATATTTT. The chain employs TRBV5-1 and TRBJ1-3; no firm D call. CDR1 SGHRS and CDR2 YFSETQ come from the germline V gene. V lost 4 bases, J lost 0 bases, and 17 bases lay in between. The CDR3 runs 17 residues.

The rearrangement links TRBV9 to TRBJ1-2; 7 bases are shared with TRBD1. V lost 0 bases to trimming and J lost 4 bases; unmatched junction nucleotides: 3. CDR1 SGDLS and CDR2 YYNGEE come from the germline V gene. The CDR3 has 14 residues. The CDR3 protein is CASSVESGGYGYTF. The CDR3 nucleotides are TGTGCCAGCAGCGTAGAATCAGGGGGCTATGGCTACACCTTC.

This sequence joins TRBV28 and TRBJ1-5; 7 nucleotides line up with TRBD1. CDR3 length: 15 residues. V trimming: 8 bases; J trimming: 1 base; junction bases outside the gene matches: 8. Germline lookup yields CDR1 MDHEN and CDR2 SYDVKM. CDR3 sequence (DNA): TGTGCCAGCGCCCCAGGGGGGGGGAGCAATCAGCCCCAGCATTTT. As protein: CASAPGGGSNQPQHF.

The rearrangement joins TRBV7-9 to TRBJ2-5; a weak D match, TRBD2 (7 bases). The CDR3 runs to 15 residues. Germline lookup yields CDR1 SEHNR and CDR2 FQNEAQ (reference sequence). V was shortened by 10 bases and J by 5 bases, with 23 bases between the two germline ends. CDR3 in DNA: TGTGCCATACCGCTGAGGGGGGGCGCGCGGGAGACCCAGTACTTC. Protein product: CAIPLRGGARETQYF.

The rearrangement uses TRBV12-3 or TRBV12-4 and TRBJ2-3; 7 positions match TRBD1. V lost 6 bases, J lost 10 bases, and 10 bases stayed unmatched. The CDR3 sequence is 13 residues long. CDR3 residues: CASRTGNDGAQYF. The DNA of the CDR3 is TGTGCCAGCAGGACAGGGAATGATGGTGCGCAGTATTTT.

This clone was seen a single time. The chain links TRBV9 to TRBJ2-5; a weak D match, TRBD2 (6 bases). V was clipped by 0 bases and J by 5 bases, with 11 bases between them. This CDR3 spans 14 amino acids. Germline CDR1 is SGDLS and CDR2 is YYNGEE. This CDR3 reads CASSVGRGLETQYF. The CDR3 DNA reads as TGTGCCAGCAGCGTAGGCCGGGGACTGGAGACCCAGTACTTC.

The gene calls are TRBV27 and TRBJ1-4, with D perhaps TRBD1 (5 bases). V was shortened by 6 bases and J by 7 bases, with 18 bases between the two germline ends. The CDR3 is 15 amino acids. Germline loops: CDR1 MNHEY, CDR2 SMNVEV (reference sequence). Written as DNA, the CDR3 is TGTGCCAGCAGGGGTTCGGCAGGGAATCTTGAAAAACTGTTTTTT. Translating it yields CASRGSAGNLEKLFF.

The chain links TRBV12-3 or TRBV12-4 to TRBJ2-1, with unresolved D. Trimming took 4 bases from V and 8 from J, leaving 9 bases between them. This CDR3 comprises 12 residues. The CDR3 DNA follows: TGTGCCAGCAGTTCCCCTTGGGATGAGCAGTTCTTC. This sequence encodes CASSSPWDEQFF.

The CDR3 region has the DNA TGTGCCATCAGTGAGTCCCGGGACAGGGTTTCTGGAAACACCATATATTTT. Its translation: CAISESRDRVSGNTIYF. This sequence joins TRBV10-3 and TRBJ1-3; 9 bases agree with TRBD1. CDR1 is ENHRY and CDR2 is SYGVKD in the germline V gene. This CDR3 spans 17 amino acids. V gave up 0 bases and J gave up 1 base; unmatched junction bases: 4.